The source of this T cell receptor beta chain is a study of T cell responses to AZD1222 COVID-19 vaccine. Study-wide findings and caveats: Seropositivity was recorded at baseline in only a handful of AZD1222 recipients. Females made up more of the donors, who were largely white British, and clonal diversity may have come out too low.

Concerning this clone itself: Its target is unknown.

The CDR3 totals 12 residues. CDR1 and CDR2 from the germline V gene are MDHEN and SYDVKM. Trimming pared 6 bases from V and 3 bases from J, leaving 8 bases between. The method was immunoSEQ multiplex PCR; TCRdb's version includes in-frame clones alone and lacks a portion of them. The top ten clones hold 1.9% of a sample with around 130,000 clones, 91% of them seen once. Second-dose groups at about 4 or about 12 weeks were pooled. The chain employs TRBV28 and TRBJ1-1; unclear D gene. This receptor was obtained from an adult who received the AZD1222 COVID-19 vaccine. The sequencing here drew on peripheral blood, taken 28 days after the second AZD1222 dose. CDR3 DNA: TGTGCCAGCAGGCGGCGGGACACTGAAGCTTTCTTT. Amino acid sequence: CASRRRDTEAFF. The whole variable domain, filled in from reference TRBV28 and TRBJ1-1, reads DVKVTQSSRYLVKRTGEKVFLECVQDMDHENMFWYRQDPGLGLRLIYFSYDVKMKEKGDIPEGYSVSREKKERFSLILESASTNQTSMYLCASRRRDTEAFFGQGTRLTVV.